This record covers a single T cell receptor beta chain. The source of the sample is a study of radiation and T cells in renal cell carcinoma. CDR3 length: 15 amino acids. Germline V gene lookup returns CDR1 SGHRS and CDR2 YFSETQ. The junction had 5 bases not matched to a gene; V was cut back by 4 bases and J by 0 bases. Time point of the sample: blood 4 weeks post-SBRT, at nephrectomy. The treatment denotes: 15 Gy SBRT to primary tumor, nephrectomy 4 weeks later. The table came from immunoSEQ multiplex PCR; TCRdb's copy has only in-frame clones and leaves some out. The profile covers about 64,000 clones, with 60% to 85% appearing a single time and about 6.8% taken by the ten largest.

The chain combines TRBV5-1 with TRBJ2-3, with TRBD1 identical over 7 bases. Here the sequenced sample was blood, taken from a patient whose treatment included radiotherapy and nephrectomy. This receptor was identified in a man between 60 and 75 years old with renal cell carcinoma. In DNA form, the CDR3 reads TGCGCCAGCAGCGGCGGACAGGCGAGCACAGATACGCAGTATTTT. Translating it yields CASSGGQASTDTQYF.